Below, 4 T cell receptor beta chains from the same sample are listed, as sequenced in a study of shared clonotypes between healthy human individuals. Clones were read by immunoSEQ multiplex PCR, and TCRdb kept only the in-frame ones, dropping some. The sample records about 600,000 clones, about 95% being singletons. The naive CD8 population came from CD45RO-negative cells selected for CCR7, without terminally differentiated effector memory CD45RA+ cells. Sequenced material: naive CD8+ T cells sorted from blood. These receptors were taken from a woman in her twenties or thirties in good health.

The chain employs TRBV7-9 and TRBJ2-3, with 12 bases lining up with TRBD1. The CDR3 runs 19 residues. The ends lost 0 bases at V and 0 bases at J; junction bases unmatched: 7. From germline, CDR1 is SEHNR and CDR2 FQNEAQ (reference sequence). The CDR3 nucleotides are TGTGCCAGCAGCTTAGCCGGGACAGGGGGCGAGTGGAGCACAGATACGCAGTATTTT. Encoded protein: CASSLAGTGGEWSTDTQYF.

The chain joins TRBV19 to TRBJ2-7; TRBD1 matches at 7 bases. The CDR3 length is 14 residues. J was trimmed by 2 bases and V by 5 bases; bases with no gene match: 6. Germline CDR1 LNHDA, CDR2 SQIVND (reference sequence). CDR3 protein: CASSFRDSAYEQYF. CDR3 DNA: TGTGCCAGTAGTTTCCGGGACAGCGCCTACGAGCAGTACTTC.

The rearrangement joins TRBV7-9 to TRBJ2-1; D remains ambiguous. Germline values: CDR1 SEHNR, CDR2 FQNEAQ (reference sequence). V was clipped by 4 bases and J by 4 bases, with 8 bases between them. This CDR3 is 13 amino acids long. In DNA form, the CDR3 reads TGTGCCAGCAGCTCTTCACTGTACAATGAGCAGTTCTTC. Protein product: CASSSSLYNEQFF.

This sequence joins TRBV9 and TRBJ2-7; 11 bases are a match to TRBD2. The CDR3 contains 13 residues. Germline V gene lookup returns CDR1 SGDLS and CDR2 YYNGEE. The trim removed 4 bases at V and 7 bases at J, leaving 4 bases unmatched. In DNA, the CDR3 is TGTGCCAGCAGCCAGGGGACTAGCGGAGAGCAGTACTTC. This codes for CASSQGTSGEQYF.